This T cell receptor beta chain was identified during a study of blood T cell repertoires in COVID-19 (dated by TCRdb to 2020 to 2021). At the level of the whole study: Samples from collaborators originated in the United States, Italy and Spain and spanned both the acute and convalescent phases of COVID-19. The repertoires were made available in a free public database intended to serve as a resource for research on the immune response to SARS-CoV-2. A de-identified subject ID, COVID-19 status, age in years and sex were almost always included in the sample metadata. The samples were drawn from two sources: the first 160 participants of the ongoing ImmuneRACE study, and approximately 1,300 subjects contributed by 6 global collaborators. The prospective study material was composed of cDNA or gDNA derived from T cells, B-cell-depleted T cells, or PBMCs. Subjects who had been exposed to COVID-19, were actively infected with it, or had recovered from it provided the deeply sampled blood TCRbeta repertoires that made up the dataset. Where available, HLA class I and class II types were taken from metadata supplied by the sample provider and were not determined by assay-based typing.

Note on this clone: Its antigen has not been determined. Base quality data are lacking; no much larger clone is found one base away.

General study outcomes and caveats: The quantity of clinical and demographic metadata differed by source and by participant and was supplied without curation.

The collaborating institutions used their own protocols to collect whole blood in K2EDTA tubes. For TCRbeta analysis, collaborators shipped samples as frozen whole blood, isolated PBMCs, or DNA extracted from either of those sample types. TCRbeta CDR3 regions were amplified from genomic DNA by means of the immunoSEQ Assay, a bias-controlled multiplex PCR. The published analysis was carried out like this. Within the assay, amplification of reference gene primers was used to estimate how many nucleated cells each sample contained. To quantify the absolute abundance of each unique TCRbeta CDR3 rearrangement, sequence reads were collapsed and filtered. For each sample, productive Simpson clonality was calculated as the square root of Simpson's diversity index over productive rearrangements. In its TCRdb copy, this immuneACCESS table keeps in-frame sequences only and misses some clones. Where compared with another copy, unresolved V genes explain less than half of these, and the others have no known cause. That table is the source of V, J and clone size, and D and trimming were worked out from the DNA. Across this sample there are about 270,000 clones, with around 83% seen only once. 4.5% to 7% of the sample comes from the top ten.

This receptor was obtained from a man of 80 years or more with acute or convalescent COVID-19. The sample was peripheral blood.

The DNA is TGTGCCAGCAGCGACAGGGGCCCACTCTCTGGAAACACCATATATTTT. Its coded protein is CASSDRGPLSGNTIYF. The rearrangement joined TRBV7-2 to TRBJ1-3; TRBD1 fits 8 bases in the junction. The CDR3 contains 16 residues, cysteine and phenylalanine counted. Only CDR3 DNA remains: 48 bases, in frame from the first base. V trim: 5 bases; J trim: 0 bases; unmatched bases: 6. The germline V gene supplies CDR1 SGHTA and CDR2 FQGNSA.